The 30 T cell receptor beta chains below all came from one sample that was sequenced in a study of T cell repertoires in cytomegalovirus infection (dated by TCRdb to between 2018 and 2021). The data were produced on an Illumina HiSeq 1500. In TCRdb, the public reads were trimmed at Q25 with fastp and aligned with MiXCR, with productive beta chains retained. Each CDR3 protein gets just one entry, which takes the most common genes and DNA from the rows behind it. The sample contains approximately 400,000 distinct CDR3 sequences, about 33% of them found a single time. The ten largest clones add up to roughly an eighth of the sample. The sequenced sample consisted of PBMCs. The receptors were gathered from a human donor in good health (CMV status not recorded). Some clones in this sample may be carry-over from other donors' samples.

The table lists this clonotype with many counts. V usage is TRBV19 and J usage is TRBJ2-2; D could derive from TRBD1 or TRBD2 (7 bases each). This CDR3 contains 14 residues. Looked up from germline, CDR1 is LNHDA and CDR2 is SQIVND (reference sequence). Trimming shortened V by 7 bases and J by 6 bases, and 15 bases separated the two germline ends. CDR3 amino acids: CASTGGAAPGELFF. CDR3 in DNA: TGTGCCAGTACAGGGGGGGCTGCGCCCGGGGAGCTGTTTTTT.

This clonotype was detected a few times. The chain uses TRBV6-1 and TRBJ1-5; maybe TRBD1 (6 bases). CDR3 length equals 13 residues. Germline V gene sequence: CDR1 MNHNS, CDR2 SASEGT. V was shortened by 8 bases and J by 6 bases, with 14 bases between the two germline ends. CDR3 loop: CASRPDRSQPQHF. The CDR3 DNA sequence: TGTGCCAGCCGACCCGACAGGTCTCAGCCCCAGCATTTT.

The chain uses TRBV6-5 and TRBJ2-2; the D gene is possibly TRBD2 (6 bases). Trimming removed 10 bases from V and 1 base from J, with 13 bases in between. From germline, CDR1 is MNHEY and CDR2 SVGAGI. This CDR3 region has 14 residues. CDR3 protein: CATLGSENTGELFF. As DNA, the CDR3 is TGTGCCACCCTCGGGAGTGAGAACACCGGGGAGCTGTTTTTT.

This clonotype occurred many times. The chain has TRBV7-9 and TRBJ2-7; no clear D gene. Germline V gives CDR1 SEHNR, CDR2 FQNEAQ (reference sequence). The CDR3 extends over 14 amino acids. V was trimmed by 5 bases and J by 2 bases, leaving 13 bases between them. The CDR3 nucleotides read TGTGCCAGCAGCCCACTGGACCGCCCCTACGAGCAGTACTTC. It yields the protein CASSPLDRPYEQYF.

This clonotype has a count of ten or more. The V call is TRBV7-6, the J call TRBJ2-3; no reliable D call. Germline V gene lookup returns CDR1 SGHVS and CDR2 FNYEAQ. Trimming took 1 base from V and 4 from J, leaving 18 bases between them. The CDR3 covers 17 residues. The CDR3 DNA follows: TGTGCCAGCAGCTTAGGCTCTATAGCCTCCGGCTCAGATACGCAGTATTTT. Its protein product is CASSLGSIASGSDTQYF.

This sequence joins TRBV12-3 or TRBV12-4 and TRBJ2-1; 10 bases align to TRBD1. This CDR3 spans 15 amino acids. Losses at the gene ends were 3 bases for V and 6 bases for J; bases not matched to a gene: 5. The chain's CDR3 is CASSFRQGARNEQFF. The CDR3 region has the DNA TGTGCCAGCAGTTTCCGACAGGGGGCGCGCAATGAGCAGTTCTTC.

This clonotype was counted between two and nine times. The chain recombines TRBV12-3 or TRBV12-4 with TRBJ2-7; D gene unclear. V lost 6 bases to trimming and J lost 3 bases, with 6 bases between them. This CDR3 has 11 residues. The CDR3 loop is CASRGYYEQYF. The DNA of the CDR3 is TGTGCCAGCAGGGGATACTACGAGCAGTACTTC.

Comments on this clonotype: Sequence at one end of the junction differs from germline and may be a read error. The chain couples TRBV12-3 or TRBV12-4 to TRBJ1-2, with unresolved D. The CDR3 covers 13 residues. As DNA, the CDR3 is TGTGCCAGCAGTTTTCGTACAGTCTATGGCTACCCCTTC. It yields the protein CASSFRTVYGYPF.

The sample holds many counts of this clonotype. V and J are TRBV7-8 and TRBJ2-5; tentative D call: TRBD1 (5 bases). The germline V and J ends were trimmed by 4 bases and 7 bases, with 19 bases remaining between them. The V gene's germline CDR1 is SGHVS and CDR2 FQNEAQ. This CDR3 is built from 15 residues. The CDR3 DNA is TGTGCCAGCAGCTCTGCCGACAGCTCTACTCGGACCCAGTACTTC. It encodes CASSSADSSTRTQYF. The variable domain in full, with the rest retrieved from reference TRBV7-8 and TRBJ2-5, is GAGVSQSPRYKVAKRGQDVALRCDPISGHVSLFWYQQALGQGPEFLTYFQNEAQLDKSGLPSDRFFAERPEGSVSTLKIQRTQQEDSAVYLCASSSADSSTRTQYFGPGTRLLVL.

This clonotype was observed a few times. The chain has TRBV11-2 and TRBJ1-6, with D possibly TRBD1 on 5 matching bases. There are 13 residues in the CDR3. Looked up from germline, CDR1 is SGHAT and CDR2 is FQNNGV. V was shortened by 5 bases and J by 7 bases, with 9 bases between the two germline ends. The CDR3 sequence is CASSPKGNSPLHF. DNA of the CDR3: TGTGCCAGCAGCCCAAAGGGGAATTCACCCCTCCACTTT.

The chain couples TRBV7-2 to TRBJ1-6, with a tentative D call TRBD1 (6 bases). Trimming took 3 bases from V and 7 from J, leaving 13 bases between them. This CDR3 has 15 amino acids. Germline V gene lookup returns CDR1 SGHTA and CDR2 FQGNSA. The CDR3 DNA reads as TGTGCCAGCAGCTTTCCGGGACATGGGAATTCACCCCTCCACTTT. Translated: CASSFPGHGNSPLHF.

This clonotype was counted at least ten times. The CDR3 here is CASSSPWGTNYGYTF. The DNA for the CDR3 is TGTGCCAGCAGCTCACCTTGGGGGACCAACTATGGCTACACCTTC. The chain is built from TRBV7-9 and TRBJ1-2; a weak D match, TRBD1 (5 bases). V lost 4 bases and J lost 2, with 14 bases in between. CDR3 length: 15 amino acids. CDR1 and CDR2 from the germline V gene are SEHNR and FQNEAQ (reference sequence).

This clonotype occurred a few times. This chain's CDR3 is CASRKGNRENSPLHF. Here the CDR3 DNA reads TGTGCCAGCAGGAAGGGGAACAGGGAAAATTCACCCCTCCACTTT. This chain uses TRBV12-3 or TRBV12-4 with TRBJ1-6; tentatively, D is TRBD1 (6 bases). V gave up 6 bases and J gave up 7 bases, with 16 bases separating them. The CDR3 runs 15 residues.

The V gene is TRBV4-2, the J gene TRBJ1-5, with 7 bases identical to TRBD1. CDR1 is LGHNA and CDR2 is YNFKEQ in the germline V gene. This CDR3 comprises 16 residues. Trimming cost V 4 bases and J 1 base; bases outside gene matches: 7. The CDR3 region is CASSPTGEASNQPQHF. In DNA, the CDR3 is TGTGCCAGCAGCCCCACAGGGGAGGCGAGCAATCAGCCCCAGCATTTT.

The table lists this clonotype with a few counts. The CDR3 bases are TGTGCCAGTAGTTGGGCAGGGGGCGTTGAGCAGTTCTTC. This gives the protein CASSWAGGVEQFF. The chain joins TRBV19 to TRBJ2-1, with 8 bases identical to TRBD1. V lost 5 bases, J lost 9 bases, and 6 bases stayed unmatched. From germline, CDR1 is LNHDA and CDR2 SQIVND (reference sequence). The CDR3 has 13 amino acids.

This clonotype has a handful of counts. The chain combines TRBV5-1 with TRBJ1-1, with D tentatively TRBD1 (5 bases). The ends were cut back, 0 bases at V and 6 bases at J, with 9 bases in the middle. CDR3 length equals 13 residues. The V gene's germline CDR1 is SGHRS and CDR2 YFSETQ. The CDR3 protein is CASSLAGSPEAFF. In DNA, the CDR3 is TGCGCCAGCAGCTTGGCAGGGAGCCCTGAAGCTTTCTTT.

Notes on this clonotype: The junction and the germline gene differ at one end; a read error may be behind it. The chain links TRBV5-3 to TRBJ2-2; D may match TRBD1 or TRBD2 (6 bases each). TRBV5-3 is assigned to the ORF class and has an uncertain function. The CDR3 extends over 16 amino acids. As DNA, the CDR3 is TGTGCCAGCAGCTTCGTGACGGGGGCTGGCACCGGGGAGCTGTTTTTT. Translated: CASSFVTGAGTGELFF.

The table lists this clonotype with many counts. The J gene is TRBJ1-4, the V gene TRBV7-9; D unclear. The V and J ends lost 3 bases and 7 bases respectively, with 12 bases between them. The germline gives CDR1 SEHNR, CDR2 FQNEAQ (reference sequence). The CDR3 spans 14 residues. The CDR3 loop is CASSFAVTGEKLFF. CDR3 DNA: TGTGCCAGCAGCTTTGCTGTAACTGGTGAAAAACTGTTTTTT. Variable domain in full (rest from reference TRBV7-9 and TRBJ1-4): DTGVSQNPRHKITKRGQNVTFRCDPISEHNRLYWYRQTLGQGPEFLTYFQNEAQLEKSRLLSDRFSAERPKGSFSTLEIQRTEQGDSAMYLCASSFAVTGEKLFFGSGTQLSVL.

This clonotype was seen a handful of times. In DNA, the CDR3 is TGTGCCAGCAGTAAGGGGGGGGCCTCGAACACCGGGGAGCTGTTTTTT. Translated, it gives CASSKGGASNTGELFF. The genes are TRBV7-6 and TRBJ2-2; weak D call: TRBD2 (7 bases). CDR3 size: 16 residues. CDR1 and CDR2 (germline): SGHVS, FNYEAQ. V gave up 6 bases and J gave up 0 bases, with 14 bases separating them.

Of note for this clonotype: This may be a read error: a much more frequent sequence differs by one nucleotide. This sequence joins TRBV7-8 and TRBJ1-6, with D hard to call. Germline lookup yields CDR1 SGHVS and CDR2 FQNEAQ. Trimming pared 5 bases from V and 15 bases from J, leaving 17 bases between. This CDR3 is built from 13 residues. The CDR3 DNA reads TGTGCCAGCAGCAGAAACCAGGAACCAGGCCTCCACTTT. Its protein product is CASSRNQEPGLHF.

The table lists this clonotype with many counts. V and J are TRBV7-9 and TRBJ1-3, with D tentatively TRBD1 (6 bases). V shed 5 bases and J shed 0 bases, with 11 bases lying between them. From germline, CDR1 is SEHNR and CDR2 FQNEAQ (reference sequence). The length of the CDR3 is 15 residues. Here the CDR3 DNA reads TGTGCCAGCAGCCGCGACAGGCACTCTGGAAACACCATATATTTT. It encodes CASSRDRHSGNTIYF.

This clonotype was seen once. This clone may be a read error of a much larger clone one base away. This chain connects TRBV6-6 to TRBJ2-2, with 11 bases lining up with TRBD1. The germline CDR1 and CDR2 sequences are MNHNY and SVGAGI (reference sequence). This CDR3 has 14 amino acids. The CDR3 sequence: CASRGQGDTGKLFF. The CDR3 coding sequence is TGTGCCAGCAGGGGACAGGGGGATACCGGGAAGCTGTTTTTT.

The chain has TRBV10-2 and TRBJ2-3; D remains ambiguous. Between the trimmed V and J ends, which lost 4 bases and 2 bases, there was a span of 13 bases. CDR1 and CDR2 from the germline V gene are WSHSY and SAAADI. This CDR3 is built from 15 residues. The CDR3 DNA sequence: TGCGCCAGCAGTGGGGGTGGGCGGAACACAGATACGCAGTATTTT. This translates into CASSGGGRNTDTQYF.

The chain has TRBV6-6 and TRBJ2-1; a possible D gene is TRBD2 (5 bases). Trimming cost V 11 bases and J 2 bases, with 13 bases left between them. The V gene's germline CDR1 is MNHNY and CDR2 SVGAGI (reference sequence). The CDR3 consists of 13 residues. The CDR3 here is CARGTGTYNEQFF. In nucleotides, the CDR3 is TGTGCCCGCGGAACGGGGACCTACAATGAGCAGTTCTTC.

About this clonotype: This CDR3 is missing its conserved last phenylalanine or tryptophan, likely due to a read error. The rearrangement uses TRBV7-3 and TRBJ2-5; 7 bases map to TRBD1. The length of the CDR3 is 13 residues. Trimming removed 5 bases from V and 3 bases from J; junction bases left unmatched: 3. Germline lookup yields CDR1 SGHTA and CDR2 FQGTGA. In DNA form, the CDR3 reads TGTGCCAGCAGCCCGGGGACAGAAGAGACCCAGTACTGC. This encodes CASSPGTEETQYC.

This clonotype has just one count. The junction departs from the called germline gene at one end, perhaps through a read error. The chain combines TRBV12-3 or TRBV12-4 with TRBJ2-1, with TRBD2 matching over 7 bases. The CDR3 has 13 residues. The CDR3 DNA reads as TGTGCCCGCAGCAGCGGGACTCCTCGTGAGCAGTTCTTC. This translates into CARSSGTPREQFF.

V and J are TRBV19 and TRBJ2-2, with TRBD1 identical over 7 bases. The J segment lost 7 bases and the V segment lost 7 bases, leaving 21 bases of the junction unmatched. The CDR3 contains 18 residues. CDR1 and CDR2 (germline): LNHDA, SQIVND (reference sequence). The CDR3 spells CASNHIVDRVRPDGELFF. The CDR3 DNA reads TGTGCCAGTAACCACATCGTAGACAGGGTACGTCCGGACGGGGAGCTGTTTTTT.

V gene TRBV6-6 combines with J gene TRBJ2-5; 8 nucleotides match TRBD2. The trim removed 0 bases at V and 4 bases at J, leaving 10 bases unmatched. Germline V CDR1 and CDR2: MNHNY, SVGAGI (reference sequence). The CDR3 loop spans 17 amino acids. DNA of the CDR3: TGTGCCAGCAGTTACTCGGCTCCTAGCGGGCCACTAGAGACCCAGTACTTC. Amino acids: CASSYSAPSGPLETQYF.

The J gene is TRBJ2-7, the V gene TRBV20-1; TRBD2 matches 10 bases. The germline CDR1 and CDR2 sequences are DFQATT and SNEGSKA (reference sequence). This CDR3 region has 15 residues. Unmatched junction bases numbered 9, after V lost 1 base and J lost 6 bases. CDR3 region: CSARATSGVQSEQYF. The CDR3 DNA is TGCAGTGCTAGAGCCACTAGCGGGGTGCAGAGCGAGCAGTACTTC.

This clonotype has ten or more counts. The V gene is TRBV7-2, the J gene TRBJ2-3; D is unclear. The germline gives CDR1 SGHTA, CDR2 FQGNSA. The CDR3 is 14 residues long. Trimming cost V 1 base and J 4 bases, with 9 bases left between them. In DNA, the CDR3 is TGTGCCAGCAGCTTAGTTCTAGAGGCAGATACGCAGTATTTT. It translates to CASSLVLEADTQYF.